Presented here are 20 T cell receptor beta chains from one specimen sequenced in a study of cytomegalovirus exposure and HLA in healthy donors. It was with 60 Vbeta and 13 Jbeta primers that the PCR ran. Produced via immunoSEQ multiplex PCR; TCRdb's table is partial and in-frame only. The repertoire holds roughly 200,000 clones, with about 83% as singletons. The material sequenced was PBMCs. These receptor sequences come from a female donor in good health and CMV-seronegative.

This clone was counted a single time. The chain has TRBV4-1 and TRBJ2-3; a weak D match, TRBD2 (5 bases). Germline values: CDR1 MGHRA, CDR2 YSYEKL. The CDR3 is 17 residues long. V was shortened by 1 base and J by 6 bases, with 20 bases between the two germline ends. The CDR3 spells CASSQVHSRGTSDTQYF. CDR3 bases: TGCGCCAGCAGCCAAGTTCATTCTCGGGGTACTAGTGATACGCAGTATTTT.

The J gene is TRBJ1-2, the V gene TRBV28; D not resolved. Germline CDR1 and CDR2: MDHEN and SYDVKM. The CDR3 extends over 12 amino acids. The V and J ends lost 6 bases and 8 bases respectively, with 13 bases between them. CDR3 nucleotide sequence: TGTGCCAGCAGCTTCAGGCTGGAAGGCTACACCTTC. Translating it yields CASSFRLEGYTF.

This clone was found a few times. Relative to the germline gene, one junction end is altered; a read error may explain this. The chain couples TRBV6-1 to TRBJ1-2; the D is unclear. CDR1 MNHNS and CDR2 SASEGT come from the germline V gene. This CDR3 region has 15 residues. CDR3 amino acids: CASREGFVKSYGYTF. The DNA for the CDR3 is TGTGCCAGCAGAGAAGGGTTCGTAAAGAGCTATGGCTACACCTTC.

The chain uses TRBV4-1 and TRBJ2-3; D not certain. The CDR3 is 14 residues long. In germline, CDR1 is MGHRA, CDR2 YSYEKL. V was cut by 0 bases and J by 4 bases, with 8 bases left in between. The CDR3: CASSQDDGADTQYF. As DNA, the CDR3 is TGCGCCAGCAGCCAAGATGACGGAGCAGATACGCAGTATTTT.

The chain has TRBV27 and TRBJ2-5; D is uncertain. The V and J ends lost 4 bases and 0 bases respectively, with 12 bases between them. Germline loops: CDR1 MNHEY, CDR2 SMNVEV (reference sequence). The CDR3 is 15 residues long. CDR3 bases: TGTGCCAGCAGTTCACCCAGCAGGAACCAAGAGACCCAGTACTTC. This gives the protein CASSSPSRNQETQYF.

The chain carries TRBV12-5 and TRBJ2-1, with D possibly TRBD2 on 5 matching bases. The germline CDR1 and CDR2 sequences are LGHNT and FRNRAP. V lost 5 bases and J 7 bases, leaving 12 bases between the germline ends. There are 13 residues in the CDR3. The CDR3: CASGAGLFNEQFF. The CDR3 DNA sequence: TGTGCTAGTGGTGCCGGACTCTTTAATGAGCAGTTCTTC.

This chain connects TRBV27 to TRBJ2-5; a weak D match, TRBD1 (6 bases). This CDR3 is built from 16 residues. V was cut by 6 bases and J by 6 bases, with 23 bases left in between. Per the germline V gene, CDR1 is MNHEY and CDR2 is SMNVEV (reference sequence). CDR3 in DNA: TGTGCCAGCAGCGAATGGGCAGGGGCGCCTATGAAGACCCAGTACTTC. Amino acids: CASSEWAGAPMKTQYF.

This clone came up a few times. The chain employs TRBV5-1 and TRBJ2-1; 8 bases map to TRBD1. There are 15 residues in the CDR3. Germline V gene data show CDR1 as SGHRS and CDR2 as YFSETQ. V shed 4 bases and J 4 bases; nucleotides not matched to a gene: 7. The CDR3 DNA reads as TGCGCCAGCAGCAGCGACAGGGGAGGATACAATGAGCAGTTCTTC. As protein: CASSSDRGGYNEQFF.

The V and J genes are TRBV18 and TRBJ2-7, with TRBD1 identical over 7 bases. Unmatched junction bases numbered 8, after V lost 6 bases and J lost 3 bases. CDR1 is KGHSH and CDR2 is LQKENI in the germline V gene. The CDR3 runs to 14 residues. Written as DNA, the CDR3 is TGTGCCAGCTCCGCGGACAGGAGCGTCTACGAGCAGTACTTC. It encodes CASSADRSVYEQYF. Based on the CDR3 plus reference TRBV18 and TRBJ2-7, the full variable domain is NAGVMQNPRHLVRRRGQEARLRCSPMKGHSHVYWYRQLPEEGLKFMVYLQKENIIDESGMPKERFSAEFPKEGPSILRIQQVVRGDSAAYFCASSADRSVYEQYFGPGTRLTVT.

This rearrangement joins TRBV6-1 to TRBJ2-3, with a tentative D call TRBD1 (6 bases). The CDR3 has 14 amino acids. V was clipped by 5 bases and J by 6 bases, with 15 bases between them. CDR1 is MNHNS and CDR2 is SASEGT in the germline V gene. The CDR3 spells CASSLGHVADTQYF. The DNA for the CDR3 is TGTGCCAGCAGTTTGGGACACGTAGCGGATACGCAGTATTTT.

The chain combines TRBV27 with TRBJ2-5; D unresolved. Trimming took 6 bases from V and 2 from J, leaving 4 bases between them. Per the germline V gene, CDR1 is MNHEY and CDR2 is SMNVEV (reference sequence). The CDR3 contains 11 residues. The CDR3 DNA reads as TGTGCCAGCAGGCAGCAAGAGACCCAGTACTTC. Its protein product is CASRQQETQYF.

The rearrangement links TRBV7-9 to TRBJ1-3, with TRBD1 matching over 8 bases. Germline V gene lookup returns CDR1 SEHNR and CDR2 FQNEAQ (reference sequence). CDR3 length: 16 residues. Losses at the gene ends were 1 base for V and 0 bases for J; bases not matched to a gene: 2. DNA for the CDR3: TGTGCCAGCAGCTTAGAGACAGGGGACTCTGGAAACACCATATATTTT. Protein product: CASSLETGDSGNTIYF.

DNA of the CDR3: TGTGCCAGCAGCCAGGGGACCTACGGATCACCCCTCCACTTT. Its protein is CASSQGTYGSPLHF. The chain links TRBV9 to TRBJ1-6; TRBD1 might be the D (6 bases). Trimming removed 4 bases at V and 10 bases at J, with 15 bases between. The CDR3 extends over 14 amino acids. The germline CDR1 and CDR2 sequences are SGDLS and YYNGEE.

The V call is TRBV7-9, the J call TRBJ2-1; 7 bases are shared with TRBD2. V shed 1 base and J 2 bases; nucleotides not matched to a gene: 5. This CDR3 contains 16 residues. Germline CDR1 is SEHNR and CDR2 is FQNEAQ (reference sequence). The CDR3 protein is CASSLEGGRPYNEQFF. The CDR3 DNA reads as TGTGCCAGCAGCTTAGAGGGCGGGAGACCCTACAATGAGCAGTTCTTC. The variable domain in full, with the rest retrieved from reference TRBV7-9 and TRBJ2-1, is DTGVSQNPRHKITKRGQNVTFRCDPISEHNRLYWYRQTLGQGPEFLTYFQNEAQLEKSRLLSDRFSAERPKGSFSTLEIQRTEQGDSAMYLCASSLEGGRPYNEQFFGPGTRLTVL.

The chain recombines TRBV19 with TRBJ2-6, with TRBD1 identical over 7 bases. The CDR3 is 16 amino acids. Per the germline V gene, CDR1 is LNHDA and CDR2 is SQIVND (reference sequence). The junction had 4 bases not matched to a gene; V was cut back by 4 bases and J by 1 base. The CDR3 DNA reads TGTGCCAGTAGTAGGCAGGGGGTTTCTGGGGCCAACGTCCTGACTTTC. Encoded protein: CASSRQGVSGANVLTF.

The chain is built from TRBV15 and TRBJ2-7; 7 bases agree with TRBD2. The CDR3 contains 14 residues. Per germline, CDR1 LNHNV and CDR2 YYDKDF (reference sequence). With V trimmed by 1 base and J by 3 bases, 3 bases remained unmatched. In nucleotides, the CDR3 is TGTGCCACCAGCAGAGGAGGGGAGGGCTACGAGCAGTACTTC. Translation gives CATSRGGEGYEQYF.

The V call is TRBV9, the J call TRBJ2-7; 9 positions agree with TRBD1. Trimming at V came to 4 bases and at J to 5 bases, leaving 13 bases not matched to a gene. Germline-derived CDR1 and CDR2 are SGDLS and YYNGEE. The CDR3 spans 16 residues. CDR3 DNA: TGTGCCAGCAGCCCCATTACAGGGGGCGCGAGGAACGAGCAGTACTTC. Encoded protein: CASSPITGGARNEQYF. Full variable domain (missing parts from reference TRBV9 and TRBJ2-7): DSGVTQTPKHLITATGQRVTLRCSPRSGDLSVYWYQQSLDQGLQFLIQYYNGEERAKGNILERFSAQQFPDLHSELNLSSLELGDSALYFCASSPITGGARNEQYFGPGTRLTVT.

In DNA form, the CDR3 reads TGTGCCAGCAGCTATCGACAGAGCTACGAGCAGTACTTC. Its protein product is CASSYRQSYEQYF. V gene TRBV5-6 combines with J gene TRBJ2-7; D possibly corresponds to TRBD1 (5 bases). The V end lost 3 bases, the J end lost 3 bases, and 10 bases lay between the germline ends. The CDR3 is 13 amino acids. Looked up from germline, CDR1 is SGHDT and CDR2 is YYEEEE. Using reference TRBV5-6 and TRBJ2-7 for the parts outside the CDR3, the full variable domain is DAGVTQSPTHLIKTRGQQVTLRCSPKSGHDTVSWYQQALGQGPQFIFQYYEEEERQRGNFPDRFSGHQFPNYSSELNVNALLLGDSALYLCASSYRQSYEQYFGPGTRLTVT.

CDR3 residues: CASSLLASSTDTQYF. As DNA, the CDR3 is TGTGCCAGCAGCTTACTAGCGTCTAGCACAGATACGCAGTATTTT. J is TRBJ2-3 and V is TRBV2; TRBD2 agrees at 7 bases. This CDR3 spans 15 amino acids. Germline CDR1 and CDR2: SNHLY and FYNNEI. With V trimmed by 6 bases and J by 0 bases, 6 bases remained unmatched. The whole variable domain, filled in from reference TRBV2 and TRBJ2-3, reads EPEVTQTPSHQVTQMGQEVILRCVPISNHLYFYWYRQILGQKVEFLVSFYNNEISEKSEIFDDQFSVERPDGSNFTLKIRSTKLEDSAMYFCASSLLASSTDTQYFGPGTRLTVL.

This clone was seen a single time. This sequence joins TRBV27 and TRBJ1-5, with 8 bases that match TRBD1. Germline-derived CDR1 and CDR2 are MNHEY and SMNVEV (reference sequence). The CDR3 has 15 amino acids. V lost 1 base and J lost 7; bases outside the gene matches: 6. The chain's CDR3 is CASSLFGQGRQPQHF. Written as DNA, the CDR3 is TGTGCCAGCAGTTTATTTGGACAGGGACGGCAGCCCCAGCATTTT.